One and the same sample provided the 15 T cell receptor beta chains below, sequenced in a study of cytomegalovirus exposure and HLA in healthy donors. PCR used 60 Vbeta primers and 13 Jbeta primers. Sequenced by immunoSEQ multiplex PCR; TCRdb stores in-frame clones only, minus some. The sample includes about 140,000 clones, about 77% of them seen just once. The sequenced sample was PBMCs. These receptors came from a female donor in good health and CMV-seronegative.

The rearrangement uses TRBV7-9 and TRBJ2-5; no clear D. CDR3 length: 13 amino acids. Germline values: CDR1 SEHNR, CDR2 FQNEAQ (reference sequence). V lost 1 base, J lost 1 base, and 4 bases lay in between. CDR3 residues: CASSLGLQETQYF. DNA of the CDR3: TGTGCCAGCAGCTTAGGGCTCCAAGAGACCCAGTACTTC.

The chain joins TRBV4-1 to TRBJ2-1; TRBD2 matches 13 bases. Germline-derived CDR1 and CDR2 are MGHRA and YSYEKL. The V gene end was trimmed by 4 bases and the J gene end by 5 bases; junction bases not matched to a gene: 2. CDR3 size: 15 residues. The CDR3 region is CASSLLAGGHNEQFF. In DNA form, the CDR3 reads TGCGCCAGCAGCCTACTAGCGGGAGGGCACAATGAGCAGTTCTTC.

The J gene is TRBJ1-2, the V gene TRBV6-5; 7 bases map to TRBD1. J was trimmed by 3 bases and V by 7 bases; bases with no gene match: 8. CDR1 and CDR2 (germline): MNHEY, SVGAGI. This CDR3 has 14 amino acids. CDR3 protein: CASNQRQGDYGYTF. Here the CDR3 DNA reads TGTGCCAGCAACCAGAGACAGGGAGACTATGGCTACACCTTC.

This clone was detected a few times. The CDR3 nucleotides read TGTGCCAGCAGCCCCCCAGGGGGCGGGAGGAACACTGAAGCTTTCTTT. The encoded protein is CASSPPGGGRNTEAFF. This sequence joins TRBV5-4 and TRBJ1-1, with 8 bases fitting TRBD1. J gave up 1 base and V 4 bases, and 9 bases lay outside the gene matches. This CDR3 spans 16 amino acids. Germline V gene data show CDR1 as SGHNT and CDR2 as YYREEE (reference sequence).

CDR3 nucleotide sequence: TGTGCCAGCAGTTTCAAGGGTTCGGGATACAATGAGCAGTTCTTC. This translates into CASSFKGSGYNEQFF. The chain couples TRBV28 to TRBJ2-1, with D perhaps TRBD2 (5 bases). V was shortened by 3 bases and J by 4 bases, with 13 bases between the two germline ends. The V gene's germline CDR1 is MDHEN and CDR2 SYDVKM. The CDR3 covers 15 residues.

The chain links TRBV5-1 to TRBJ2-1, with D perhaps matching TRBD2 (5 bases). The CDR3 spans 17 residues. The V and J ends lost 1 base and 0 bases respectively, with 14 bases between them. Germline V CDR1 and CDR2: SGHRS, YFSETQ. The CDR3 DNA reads TGCGCCAGCAGCTTGATTCCTAGCAGCAGCTCCTACAATGAGCAGTTCTTC. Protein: CASSLIPSSSSYNEQFF.

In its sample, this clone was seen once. CDR3 in amino acids: CASSEIHGEETEAFF. DNA for the CDR3: TGTGCCAGCAGTGAAATTCATGGGGAGGAGACTGAAGCTTTCTTT. The V call is TRBV2, the J call TRBJ1-1; D is unresolved. The V end was cut by 2 bases, the J end by 5 bases, with 15 bases between. Germline loops: CDR1 SNHLY, CDR2 FYNNEI. The CDR3 is made up of 15 amino acids.

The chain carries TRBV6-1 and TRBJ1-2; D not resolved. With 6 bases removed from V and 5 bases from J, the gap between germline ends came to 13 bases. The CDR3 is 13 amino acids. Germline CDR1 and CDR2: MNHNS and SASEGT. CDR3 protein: CASSLDIYYGYTF. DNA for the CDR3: TGTGCCAGCAGCCTTGACATTTATTATGGCTACACCTTC.

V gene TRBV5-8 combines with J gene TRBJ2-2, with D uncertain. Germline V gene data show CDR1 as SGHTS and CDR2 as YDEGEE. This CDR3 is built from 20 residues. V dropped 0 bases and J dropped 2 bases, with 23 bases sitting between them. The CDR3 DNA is TGTGCCAGCAGCTTGGACGTGGCGCCAGGAATCCCTGAAAACACCGGGGAGCTGTTTTTT. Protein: CASSLDVAPGIPENTGELFF.

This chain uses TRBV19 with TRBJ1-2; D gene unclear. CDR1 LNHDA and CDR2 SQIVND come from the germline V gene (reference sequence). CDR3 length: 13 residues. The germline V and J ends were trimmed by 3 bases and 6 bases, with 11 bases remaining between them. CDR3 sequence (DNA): TGTGCCAGTAGTATTTTGTCAGGCAATGGCTACACCTTC. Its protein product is CASSILSGNGYTF.

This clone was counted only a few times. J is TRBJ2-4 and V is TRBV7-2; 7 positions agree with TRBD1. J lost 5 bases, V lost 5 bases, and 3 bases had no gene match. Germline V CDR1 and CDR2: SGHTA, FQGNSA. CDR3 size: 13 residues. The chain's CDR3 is CASSQTGQNIQYF. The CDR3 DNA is TGTGCCAGCAGCCAGACAGGGCAAAACATTCAGTACTTC.

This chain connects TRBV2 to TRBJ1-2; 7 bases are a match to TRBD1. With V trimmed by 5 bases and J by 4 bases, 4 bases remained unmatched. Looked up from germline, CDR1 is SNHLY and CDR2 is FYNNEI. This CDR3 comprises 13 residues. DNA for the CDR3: TGTGCCAGCAGTTCCGGGACAGCCTATGGCTACACCTTC. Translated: CASSSGTAYGYTF. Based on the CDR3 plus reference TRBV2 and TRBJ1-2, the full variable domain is EPEVTQTPSHQVTQMGQEVILRCVPISNHLYFYWYRQILGQKVEFLVSFYNNEISEKSEIFDDQFSVERPDGSNFTLKIRSTKLEDSAMYFCASSSGTAYGYTFGSGTRLTVV.

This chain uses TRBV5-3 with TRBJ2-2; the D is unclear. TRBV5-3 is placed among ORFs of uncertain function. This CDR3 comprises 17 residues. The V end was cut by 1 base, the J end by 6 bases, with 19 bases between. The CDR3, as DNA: TGTGCCAGAAGCTTGTTTTGTAAACTCTCGGTTGCCGGGGAGCTGTTTTTT. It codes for CARSLFCKLSVAGELFF.

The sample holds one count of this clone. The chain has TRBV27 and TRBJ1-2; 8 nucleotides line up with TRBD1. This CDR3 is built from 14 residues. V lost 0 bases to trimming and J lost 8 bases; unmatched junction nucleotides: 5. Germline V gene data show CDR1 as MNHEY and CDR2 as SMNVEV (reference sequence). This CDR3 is CASSLSSDRGGYTF. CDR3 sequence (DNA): TGTGCCAGCAGTTTATCTTCCGACAGGGGAGGCTACACCTTC.

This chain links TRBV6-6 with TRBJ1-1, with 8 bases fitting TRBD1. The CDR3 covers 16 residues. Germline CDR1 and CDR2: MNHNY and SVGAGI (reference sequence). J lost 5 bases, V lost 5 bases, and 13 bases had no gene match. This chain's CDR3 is CASSTGTGSRGTEAFF. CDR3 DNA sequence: TGTGCCAGCAGTACCGGGACAGGTTCCCGAGGGACTGAAGCTTTCTTT.